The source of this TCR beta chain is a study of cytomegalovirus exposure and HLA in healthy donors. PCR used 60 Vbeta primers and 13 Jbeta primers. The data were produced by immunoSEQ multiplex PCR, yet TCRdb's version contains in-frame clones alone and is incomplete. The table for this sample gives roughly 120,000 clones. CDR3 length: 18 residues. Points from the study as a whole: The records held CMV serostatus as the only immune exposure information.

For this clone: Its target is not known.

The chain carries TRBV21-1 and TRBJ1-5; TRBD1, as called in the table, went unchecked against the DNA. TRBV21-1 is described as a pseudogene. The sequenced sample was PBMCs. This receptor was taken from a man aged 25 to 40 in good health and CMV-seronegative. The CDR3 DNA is TGTGCCAGCAGCAAATTAAGGACAAAGACCTATAGCAATCAGCCCCAGCATTTT. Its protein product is CASSKLRTKTYSNQPQHF.